Below, 20 T cell receptor beta chains from the same sample are listed, as sequenced in a study of beta chain features in type 1 diabetes. Overall study findings and caveats: In all four CD4+ subsets, TCRB CDR3 length was significantly, moderately reduced in type 1 diabetes.

The study reverse transcribed the entire isolated RNA, so it sequenced expressed TCRB transcripts. Here immunoSEQ multiplex PCR was the method, and the copy in TCRdb shows in-frame clones only, minus some. The table records under 850,000 clones, around 15% of them present only once. For these receptors, no antigen is known. The sequencing input was naive CD4+ T cells from blood. Receptors were obtained from a man aged 18 to 29 with type 1 diabetes.

This clone was seen a few times. CDR3 DNA sequence: TGTGCCAGCAGCTCACCGACAGGGGTTGGCTACACCTTC. This encodes CASSSPTGVGYTF. The chain links TRBV5-6 to TRBJ1-2; 8 bases fit TRBD1. This CDR3 contains 13 residues. Germline V gene sequence: CDR1 SGHDT, CDR2 YYEEEE. V shed 3 bases, J shed 7 bases, and the junction held 5 bases outside the gene matches.

The gene calls are TRBV2 and TRBJ1-2; 8 bases are a match to TRBD1. This CDR3 is built from 15 residues. Germline lookup yields CDR1 SNHLY and CDR2 FYNNEI. The V gene end was trimmed by 7 bases and the J gene end by 4 bases; junction bases not matched to a gene: 11. For the CDR3, the DNA is TGTGCCAGCATCGAGAGGACAGGGATGGGCTATGGCTACACCTTC. Translated: CASIERTGMGYGYTF.

This clone was detected a few times. The DNA of the CDR3 is TGTGCCTGGAGTGCCCCGGGGCTAGCTGGCTACACCTTC. It encodes CAWSAPGLAGYTF. J is TRBJ1-2 and V is TRBV30; D might be TRBD1 (5 bases). The germline V gene has CDR1 GTSNPN and CDR2 SVGIG (reference sequence). Between the trimmed V and J ends, which lost 1 base and 7 bases, there was a span of 13 bases. There are 13 residues in the CDR3.

The CDR3 sequence: CASSFGGQGLTGELFF. Written as DNA, the CDR3 is TGTGCCAGCAGCTTTGGCGGACAGGGACTAACCGGGGAGCTGTTTTTT. The rearrangement links TRBV7-8 to TRBJ2-2; possible D gene TRBD1, 8 bases. The ends were cut back, 3 bases at V and 5 bases at J, with 16 bases in the middle. Germline CDR1 is SGHVS and CDR2 is FQNEAQ. The CDR3 consists of 16 residues.

About this clone itself: One junction end does not reproduce the germline sequence, and a read error may be involved. This rearrangement joins TRBV7-7 to TRBJ2-5; 7 bases are shared with TRBD2. The CDR3 is 15 amino acids. The germline V gene encodes CDR1 SSHAT and CDR2 FNYEAQ (reference sequence). This CDR3 reads CASSPAGAVQETQYF. DNA for the CDR3: TGTGCTAGCAGCCCGGCGGGAGCGGTACAAGAGACCCAGTACTTC.

The chain recombines TRBV11-2 with TRBJ1-2, with D hard to call. Trimming stripped 1 base from V and 9 bases from J, with 6 bases between. The CDR3 is 11 amino acids. Looked up from germline, CDR1 is SGHAT and CDR2 is FQNNGV. Here the CDR3 DNA reads TGTGCCAGCAGCTTAGGGGAGAGCTACACCTTC. It encodes CASSLGESYTF. Together with reference TRBV11-2 and TRBJ1-2, the CDR3 gives the full variable domain: EAGVAQSPRYKIIEKRQSVAFWCNPISGHATLYWYQQILGQGPKLLIQFQNNGVVDDSQLPKDRFSAERLKGVDSTLKIQPAKLEDSAVYLCASSLGESYTFGSGTRLTVV.

This clone was seen more than once but under ten times. The chain joins TRBV30 to TRBJ2-7; D possibly matches TRBD1 or TRBD2 (5 bases each). CDR3 size: 13 residues. Trimming cost V 4 bases and J 6 bases, with 16 bases left between them. Germline V gene data show CDR1 as GTSNPN and CDR2 as SVGIG (reference sequence). The CDR3 DNA reads as TGTGCCTGGACCCCGGGACCCGCCGGCGAGCAGTACTTC. It yields the protein CAWTPGPAGEQYF.

J is TRBJ2-5 and V is TRBV30; maybe TRBD1 (6 bases). V was cut by 0 bases and J by 4 bases, with 15 bases left in between. Germline CDR1 reads GTSNPN; CDR2 reads SVGIG (reference sequence). This CDR3 contains 15 residues. The CDR3 loop reads CAWSVRGQWRETQYF. The CDR3 DNA sequence: TGTGCCTGGAGTGTACGGGGACAATGGCGAGAGACCCAGTACTTC.

The chain couples TRBV6-5 to TRBJ2-1, with 8 bases aligning to TRBD1. Trimming removed 0 bases from V and 3 bases from J; junction bases left unmatched: 4. CDR1 is MNHEY, CDR2 SVGAGI, per germline. The CDR3 sequence is 16 residues long. In DNA, the CDR3 is TGTGCCAGCAGTTACTCGAAGACAGGGGACTACAATGAGCAGTTCTTC. Residues: CASSYSKTGDYNEQFF.

There are a few counts of this clone. The chain employs TRBV12-5 and TRBJ2-5; 8 nucleotides agree with TRBD1. V lost 1 base, J lost 1 base, and 11 bases stayed unmatched. CDR1 is LGHNT, CDR2 FRNRAP, per germline. The length of the CDR3 is 18 residues. CDR3 nucleotide sequence: TGTGCTAGTGGTTTGGAACAGAAAACAGGGGGAACCCAAGAGACCCAGTACTTC. Protein product: CASGLEQKTGGTQETQYF.

The V call is TRBV6-6, the J call TRBJ2-3; D unresolved. CDR1 is MNHNY, CDR2 SVGAGI, per germline (reference sequence). The CDR3 is made up of 16 amino acids. V dropped 6 bases and J dropped 6 bases, with 22 bases sitting between them. The CDR3 DNA is TGTGCCAGCAGAGTGACTGTAGCACCCCCTAGGGATACGCAGTATTTT. Protein: CASRVTVAPPRDTQYF.

This clone showed up just a few times. V usage is TRBV11-1 and J usage is TRBJ2-1; no clear D. Germline V gene lookup returns CDR1 SGHAT and CDR2 FQDESV (reference sequence). V was cut by 5 bases and J by 14 bases, with 16 bases left in between. This CDR3 comprises 12 residues. As DNA, the CDR3 is TGTGCCAGCAGCCTCCCGGGCCTGGATGAGTTCTTC. Its translation is CASSLPGLDEFF.

The chain combines TRBV13 with TRBJ2-7; TRBD1 agrees at 7 bases. Per the germline V gene, CDR1 is PRHDT and CDR2 is FYEKMQ (reference sequence). The CDR3 is made up of 18 amino acids. J lost 2 bases, V lost 1 base, and 14 bases had no gene match. The CDR3 DNA is TGTGCCAGCAGCTTAGAGGTTGGCTCCGACAGGGCCCCCTACGAGCAGTACTTC. This encodes CASSLEVGSDRAPYEQYF.

This clone was seen more than once but under ten times. The chain links TRBV4-1 to TRBJ2-1; the match to TRBD2 covers 10 bases. This CDR3 is built from 19 residues. The V segment lost 0 bases and the J segment 5 bases; nucleotides outside the gene matches: 13. Germline assignment: CDR1 MGHRA and CDR2 YSYEKL. The CDR3 is CASSQDNGLAGELDNEQFF. The DNA of the CDR3 is TGCGCCAGCAGCCAAGATAATGGGCTAGCGGGGGAGCTAGACAATGAGCAGTTCTTC.

This clone appeared a few times. The chain carries TRBV11-1 and TRBJ2-3, with D hard to call. Trimming cost V 2 bases and J 6 bases, with 9 bases left between them. The CDR3 sequence is 13 residues long. Germline lookup yields CDR1 SGHAT and CDR2 FQDESV (reference sequence). Here the CDR3 reads CASSLNPGDTQYF. In nucleotides, the CDR3 is TGTGCCAGCAGCTTAAACCCCGGGGATACGCAGTATTTT.

The chain joins TRBV6-1 to TRBJ2-7; tentatively, D is TRBD1 or TRBD2 (5 bases each). This CDR3 spans 14 amino acids. V lost 7 bases and J lost 1, with 14 bases in between. In germline, CDR1 is MNHNS, CDR2 SASEGT. CDR3: CASTRDGTSYEQYF. CDR3 nucleotide sequence: TGTGCCAGCACCAGGGACGGAACTTCCTACGAGCAGTACTTC.

A few counts support this clone. Different DNA sequences within this sample yield the same CDR3. The chain employs TRBV30 and TRBJ1-2; tentatively, D is TRBD1 (6 bases). Germline V CDR1 and CDR2: GTSNPN, SVGIG (reference sequence). This CDR3 is 12 amino acids long. V lost 1 base, J lost 4 bases, and 7 bases lay in between. The CDR3 DNA sequence: TGTGCCTGGAGTGAACAGGGCTATGGCTACACCTTC. This sequence encodes CAWSEQGYGYTF.

This clone showed up just a few times. The chain joins TRBV25-1 to TRBJ1-1; TRBD1 might be the D (5 bases). The CDR3 length is 14 residues. V gave up 2 bases and J gave up 11 bases, with 18 bases separating them. The germline V gene encodes CDR1 MGHDK and CDR2 SYGVNS. CDR3 in DNA: TGTGCCAGCAGTGAACAGGGCGTTTTTTCTTCGGCTTTCTTT. Translating it yields CASSEQGVFSSAFF.

The genes are TRBV6-1 and TRBJ2-3; the D gene is possibly TRBD2 (6 bases). Trimming stripped 1 base from V and 1 base from J, with 9 bases between. Germline lookup yields CDR1 MNHNS and CDR2 SASEGT. The CDR3 is 15 residues long. In nucleotides, the CDR3 is TGTGCCAGCAGTGAAGTGGCTAGCGGCACAGATACGCAGTATTTT. Translation gives CASSEVASGTDTQYF.

The chain is built from TRBV11-2 and TRBJ1-2; D uncertain. Trimming removed 1 base at V and 1 base at J, with 1 base between. This CDR3 is 12 amino acids long. From germline, CDR1 is SGHAT and CDR2 FQNNGV. Here the CDR3 DNA reads TGTGCCAGCAGCTTAGTTAACTATGGCTACACCTTC. Translation: CASSLVNYGYTF.